A selection of T cell receptor beta chains follows, all from one sample in a study of cytomegalovirus exposure and HLA in healthy donors. Profiling relied on immunoSEQ multiplex PCR, and the TCRdb table lists in-frame clones only, not all of them. In the table there are under 200,000 clones, 60% to 85% of which are singletons. The sample was PBMCs. The source of these receptors is a female donor in good health and CMV-seronegative. Both conserved end residues are part of each CDR3.

TRBV5-4	TRBJ1-1	CASSSRTQLVERKTEAFF
TRBV7-9	TRBJ1-2	CASSLDWDRGGYTF
TRBV5-1	TRBJ2-2	CASSLAAGATGELFF
TRBV25-1	TRBJ2-3	CATGGAGTKATQYF
TRBV5-6	TRBJ2-1	CASSSGLGLNEQFF
TRBV28	TRBJ2-7	CASRADIHEQYF
TRBV2	TRBJ1-1	CASSDLRKNTEAFF
TRBV7-2	TRBJ1-1	CASSLSAGVNTEAFF
TRBV28	TRBJ1-5	CASSFSYSNQPQHF
TRBV30	TRBJ1-2	CAWGEGTVYGYTF
TRBV14	TRBJ1-1	CASSRQGRDTEAFF
TRBV28	TRBJ2-3	CASTSGGRGDTQYF
TRBV5-1	TRBJ1-2	CASSWDSSYGYTF
TRBV10-2	TRBJ1-1	CASSEVRDTEAFF
TRBV6-5	TRBJ1-6	CASSRQNSPLHF
TRBV9	TRBJ2-1	CASGRGVTYNEQFF